The entry that follows covers one T cell receptor (beta chain) sequence. This entry comes from a study of OX40 agonist ivuxolimab in advanced cancers. The CDR3 consists of 13 residues. Per germline, CDR1 SGHNT and CDR2 YYREEE (reference sequence). Trimming cost V 0 bases and J 5 bases, with 9 bases left between them. Clones were read by immunoSEQ multiplex PCR, and TCRdb kept only the in-frame ones, dropping some. The table includes fewer than 20,000 clones, more than 70% detected once. The TCR originated in an adult with an advanced solid tumor such as melanoma, head and neck, liver or kidney cancer. The chain links TRBV5-4 to TRBJ2-7; D remains ambiguous. The sequences come from CD4+ or CD8+ T cells sorted from blood, collected in a trial of the OX40 agonist ivuxolimab. The CDR3 region is CASSLGAHNEQYF. For the CDR3, the DNA is TGTGCCAGCAGCTTGGGAGCCCATAACGAGCAGTACTTC.